The sequence of this T cell receptor beta chain was determined in a study of blood T cell repertoires in COVID-19. The overall study: Samples representing acute and convalescent COVID-19 were sourced from the United States, Italy and Spain. From T cells, B-cell-depleted T cells, or PBMCs came the material, which was cDNA or gDNA.

Germline V CDR1 and CDR2: SGHNT, YENEEA. The CDR3 covers 14 residues. The ends were cut back, 5 bases at V and 1 base at J, with 10 bases in the middle. In its sample, this clone was seen once. Authors' processing steps: Using reference gene primer amplification, nucleated cell counts were estimated. Some clones are missing from TCRdb's copy, which holds only in-frame ones; the method was immunoSEQ multiplex PCR. That table furnishes V, J and clone size, whereas the DNA furnished D and trimming. The sample lists hundreds of thousands of clones, over 80% occurring once. The chain joins TRBV11-3 to TRBJ2-3; no clear D. Sequencing was done on a sample of peripheral blood. The source of this sequence is a woman between 65 and 79 years old with active or convalescent COVID-19. CDR3 protein: CASSPHRGTDTQYF. In DNA, the CDR3 is TGTGCCAGCAGCCCCCATAGAGGCACAGATACGCAGTATTTT.